The 3 T cell receptor beta chains reported below all come from one sample, sequenced in a study of T-cell memory formation after mild COVID-19. TCRdb processed the 5' RACE reads anew with MiXCR; each CDR3 protein has one entry. The data show fewer than 400,000 distinct CDR3 sequences, about a sixth seen once. Sequenced sample: PBMCs or a T cell subset sorted from them (not recorded which). The receptors stem from a man in his late teens or twenties who had mild COVID-19 (a few samples of this study predate the infection). Cell type and time point are not known.

The chain carries TRBV9 and TRBJ2-7; D uncertain. The germline gives CDR1 SGDLS, CDR2 YYNGEE. The CDR3 contains 12 residues. V was shortened by 0 bases and J by 3 bases, with 4 bases between the two germline ends. This CDR3 reads CASSVVIYEQYV. The CDR3 nucleotides are TGTGCCAGCAGCGTAGTCATCTACGAGCAGTACGTC.

The rearrangement links TRBV28 to TRBJ2-3, with no clear D. The CDR3 contains 15 residues. Trimming shortened V by 4 bases and J by 4 bases, and 15 bases separated the two germline ends. Germline V gene data show CDR1 as MDHEN and CDR2 as SYDVKM. The chain's CDR3 is CASSSAPSVADTQYF. In DNA, the CDR3 is TGTGCCAGCAGTTCAGCGCCCTCGGTGGCAGATACGCAGTATTTT. The whole variable domain, remainder taken from reference TRBV28 and TRBJ2-3, is DVKVTQSSRYLVKRTGEKVFLECVQDMDHENMFWYRQDPGLGLRLIYFSYDVKMKEKGDIPEGYSVSREKKERFSLILESASTNQTSMYLCASSSAPSVADTQYFGPGTRLTVL.

This chain links TRBV7-9 with TRBJ1-2; no clear D. The CDR3 covers 14 residues. The V gene lost 5 bases and the J gene lost 6 bases, with 16 bases spanning the gap. Germline assignment: CDR1 SEHNR and CDR2 FQNEAQ (reference sequence). CDR3 loop: CASSPPGGGDGYTF. CDR3 DNA: TGTGCCAGCAGCCCTCCAGGTGGAGGAGATGGCTACACCTTC.